This TCR beta chain was profiled in a study of T cell changes during pregnancy in multiple sclerosis. Sequencing used immunoSEQ multiplex PCR; TCRdb keeps in-frame clones, though not all of them. The table lists about 46,000 clones, 90% to 95% of them singletons. The CDR3 extends over 16 amino acids. Germline V gene sequence: CDR1 SGHTA, CDR2 FQGNSA. Trimming pared 4 bases from V and 0 bases from J, leaving 15 bases between. The chain carries TRBV7-2 and TRBJ1-1; D not resolved. This sample comprised CD4+ T cells from peripheral blood mononuclear cells, obtained after pregnancy. The clonotype was recovered from a female donor with multiple sclerosis, enrolled in a pregnancy study. The CDR3 protein is CASSSRSLGLNTEAFF. In DNA form, the CDR3 reads TGTGCCAGCAGCTCGAGAAGCCTAGGCCTGAACACTGAAGCTTTCTTT.